The next 15 T cell receptor beta chains were all read from a single sample in a study of T-cell reconstitution after alpha-beta-depleted transplantation in children (dated by TCRdb to the mid-2010s). Libraries were built with PCR. The reads were generated on an Illumina HiSeq 2500. Molecular barcoding was employed in the preparation of TCR libraries, with unique molecular identifiers being used to normalize TCRbeta repertoire quantification. TCRdb reprocessing: public reads trimmed at Q25 with fastp, clones called with MiXCR, in-frame beta chains kept. Each record represents a unique CDR3 protein, reported with the most common genes and DNA among its rows. A total of about 240,000 distinct CDR3 sequences appear in this sample, 12% of them only once. The leading ten clones occupy 2% to 3% of the sample. The input for sequencing was PBMCs from the stem cell graft donor, taken from the stem cell graft. These receptors were collected from a human donor who donated a stem cell graft to a child with acute lymphoblastic leukemia.

Remarks on this clonotype: This sequence may be a read error, since a much larger clone differs from it by one base. The chain recombines TRBV2 with TRBJ2-1; D may be TRBD2 (5 bases). In germline, CDR1 is SNHLY, CDR2 FYNNEI. The CDR3 is made up of 10 amino acids. The V end lost 6 bases, the J end lost 9 bases, and 6 bases lay between the germline ends. The CDR3 DNA is TGTGCCAGCAGGGGGAGTGAGCAGTTCTTC. Encoded protein: CASRGSEQFF.

This clonotype has a count of ten or more. The genes are TRBV27 and TRBJ1-2; D is perhaps TRBD1 (5 bases). V lost 4 bases to trimming and J lost 6 bases, with 18 bases between them. There are 15 residues in the CDR3. The germline CDR1 and CDR2 sequences are MNHEY and SMNVEV (reference sequence). Written as DNA, the CDR3 is TGTGCCAGCAGTTCCGGTCAGACGGGGCCGCATGGCTACACCTTC. As protein: CASSSGQTGPHGYTF.

This clonotype was recorded many times. The chain joins TRBV20-1 to TRBJ2-7, with 8 bases aligning to TRBD2. The CDR3 length is 13 residues. The germline gives CDR1 DFQATT, CDR2 SNEGSKA (reference sequence). The junction had 8 bases not matched to a gene; V was cut back by 7 bases and J by 3 bases. CDR3 protein: CSVPPRGGYEQYF. The CDR3 DNA reads as TGCAGTGTCCCACCTCGGGGGGGCTACGAGCAGTACTTC.

A word on this clonotype: It may be a read error: a sequence one base away is much more abundant. This sequence joins TRBV12-3 or TRBV12-4 and TRBJ2-7; D is ambiguous. The CDR3 covers 12 residues. The V and J ends lost 8 bases and 3 bases respectively, with 11 bases between them. CDR3: CASCDPGYEQYF. For the CDR3, the DNA is TGTGCCAGCTGTGACCCAGGCTACGAGCAGTACTTC.

There are many counts of this clonotype. This sequence joins TRBV28 and TRBJ2-2; the match to TRBD1 covers 8 bases. The CDR3 runs 14 residues. Germline V gives CDR1 MDHEN, CDR2 SYDVKM. V was clipped by 6 bases and J by 7 bases; unmatched bases: 7. CDR3 in amino acids: CASSLTGAGGELFF. As DNA, the CDR3 is TGTGCCAGCAGCCTGACAGGGGCGGGCGGGGAGCTGTTTTTT.

The chain carries TRBV20-1 and TRBJ1-1; no clear D gene. The CDR3 runs 13 residues. Trimming shortened V by 5 bases and J by 5 bases, and 15 bases separated the two germline ends. Germline lookup yields CDR1 DFQATT and CDR2 SNEGSKA (reference sequence). CDR3 sequence (DNA): TGCAGTGCTCCTTTACTCGGAAATACTGAAGCTTTCTTT. This codes for CSAPLLGNTEAFF.

The V call is TRBV7-2, the J call TRBJ2-2, with D perhaps matching TRBD1 or TRBD2 (6 bases each). Germline values: CDR1 SGHTA, CDR2 FQGNSA. The CDR3 is made up of 16 amino acids. Trimming stripped 2 bases from V and 5 bases from J, with 15 bases between. DNA of the CDR3: TGTGCCAGCAGCTTACGGGCAGGAGGGGGAACCGGGGAGCTGTTTTTT. Amino acid sequence: CASSLRAGGGTGELFF.

This clonotype was detected only a few times. The rearrangement joins TRBV6-2 or TRBV6-3 to TRBJ1-5; D is unclear. Germline values: CDR1 MNHEY, CDR2 SVGEGT. CDR3 length: 15 amino acids. V lost 7 bases to trimming and J lost 3 bases, with 16 bases between them. This chain's CDR3 is CASNPPGNTNQPQHF. The CDR3 DNA follows: TGTGCCAGCAATCCCCCGGGTAACACCAATCAGCCCCAGCATTTT.

This clonotype was detected ten times or more. This sequence joins TRBV28 and TRBJ1-5; D perhaps matches TRBD1 (5 bases). Trimming pared 3 bases from V and 3 bases from J, leaving 9 bases between. CDR3 length: 14 amino acids. CDR1 and CDR2 from the germline V gene are MDHEN and SYDVKM. The chain's CDR3 is CASSFDSLNQPQHF. CDR3 DNA: TGTGCCAGCAGTTTTGACAGCCTCAATCAGCCCCAGCATTTT.

This clonotype was counted at least ten times. CDR3 sequence reads: CASSQRYHGSPNTEAFF. The CDR3 nucleotides read TGCGCCAGCAGCCAACGATACCATGGGTCTCCGAACACTGAAGCTTTCTTT. The rearrangement links TRBV5-1 to TRBJ1-1; D ambiguous. Trimming took off 4 bases at V and 1 base at J, with 20 bases between the two ends. CDR3 size: 17 residues. CDR1 is SGHRS and CDR2 is YFSETQ in the germline V gene.

This clonotype was recorded at least ten times. This chain uses TRBV10-3 with TRBJ2-7; 11 bases map to TRBD2. The ends lost 6 bases at V and 4 bases at J; junction bases unmatched: 8. Germline assignment: CDR1 ENHRY and CDR2 SYGVKD. The CDR3 contains 15 residues. The chain's CDR3 is CAISDSGLAAYEQYF. The CDR3 DNA is TGTGCCATCAGCGATTCGGGACTAGCGGCTTACGAGCAGTACTTC.

This clonotype was found many times. This chain uses TRBV14 with TRBJ2-5; D perhaps matches TRBD1 (5 bases). Trimming pared 2 bases from V and 1 base from J, leaving 14 bases between. Looked up from germline, CDR1 is SGHDN and CDR2 is FVKESK. This CDR3 region has 16 residues. CDR3 in amino acids: CASSQRKDRPQETQYF. The CDR3 nucleotides are TGTGCCAGCAGCCAAAGGAAAGACAGACCCCAAGAGACCCAGTACTTC.

This clonotype was detected many times. V gene TRBV20-1 combines with J gene TRBJ2-5, with a tentative D call TRBD2 (6 bases). Trimming shortened V by 6 bases and J by 5 bases, and 13 bases separated the two germline ends. The germline CDR1 and CDR2 sequences are DFQATT and SNEGSKA (reference sequence). This CDR3 comprises 12 residues. The CDR3 region is CSAPGRWETQYF. For the CDR3, the DNA is TGCAGTGCACCCGGGAGATGGGAGACCCAGTACTTC.

This chain joins TRBV12-3 or TRBV12-4 and TRBJ2-1, with TRBD2 matching over 10 bases. This CDR3 has 16 residues. V lost 6 bases to trimming and J lost 5 bases; unmatched junction nucleotides: 10. The CDR3 is CASSLFGAGGDNEQFF. The CDR3 DNA reads as TGTGCCAGCAGCCTTTTCGGAGCGGGAGGGGACAATGAGCAGTTCTTC.

In its sample, this clonotype was seen many times. This chain connects TRBV7-9 to TRBJ2-7, with 9 bases that match TRBD1. V shed 4 bases and J 4 bases; nucleotides not matched to a gene: 11. The germline gives CDR1 SEHNR, CDR2 FQNEAQ (reference sequence). This CDR3 is 16 amino acids long. The CDR3 protein is CASSSQRGQGLYEQYF. CDR3 coding DNA: TGTGCCAGCAGCTCCCAACGGGGACAGGGTTTATACGAGCAGTACTTC.